This entry describes one TCR beta chain. The source of the sample is a study of sequential checkpoint blockade in melanoma. At the level of the study: TCRβ was sequenced from DNA of about 94 pretreatment tumors. Matched biopsies came pretreatment and at week 13 for twenty-two patients.

The CDR3 runs 14 residues. V lost 5 bases and J lost 2, with 13 bases in between. Germline V lookup: CDR1 KGHSH, CDR2 LQKENI. Method: immunoSEQ multiplex PCR; TCRdb's copy keeps in-frame clones and lacks some. Among over 950 clones listed, approximately 19% were seen once. As for treatment: randomized to nivolumab then ipilimumab (arm A) or the reverse (arm B). The origin of this receptor is a human donor with melanoma. The starting material was tumor tissue (inferred from file names), obtained from a patient given nivolumab and ipilimumab in sequence. The chain has TRBV18 and TRBJ2-7, with a tentative D call TRBD1 (5 bases). The CDR3 DNA reads TGTGCCAGCTCATCTTCAACAGGAACCTACGAGCAGTACTTC. Translated: CASSSSTGTYEQYF.